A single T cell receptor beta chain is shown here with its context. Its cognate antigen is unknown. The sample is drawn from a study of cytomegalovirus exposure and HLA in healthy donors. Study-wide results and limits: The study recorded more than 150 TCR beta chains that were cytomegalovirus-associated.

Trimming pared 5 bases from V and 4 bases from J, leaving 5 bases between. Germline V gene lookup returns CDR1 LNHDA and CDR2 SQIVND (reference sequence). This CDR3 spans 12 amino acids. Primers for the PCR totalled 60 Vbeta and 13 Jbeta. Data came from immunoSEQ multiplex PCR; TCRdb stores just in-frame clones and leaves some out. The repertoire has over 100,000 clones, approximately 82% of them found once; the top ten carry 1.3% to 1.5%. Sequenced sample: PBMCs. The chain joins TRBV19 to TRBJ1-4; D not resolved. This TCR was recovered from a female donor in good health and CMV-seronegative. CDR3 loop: CASSAINEKLFF. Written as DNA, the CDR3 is TGTGCCAGTAGTGCGATTAATGAAAAACTGTTTTTT.